The present T cell receptor (beta chain) was sequenced within a study of cytomegalovirus exposure and HLA in healthy donors. Whole-study context: An early release of data contained 70 million to 95 million unique TCRs, which came from HLA-typed donors. The study, taken as a whole, reports: A few chains linked to CMV were shown in vitro to be specific for CMV antigens. HLA restriction was apparent for most CMV-associated TCR beta chains in a later analysis.

This clone was found a few times. The antigen remains unidentified. CDR3 size: 15 residues. The V gene's germline CDR1 is MNHNY and CDR2 SVGAGI (reference sequence). With 6 bases clipped from V and 4 bases from J, the junction kept 4 bases outside the gene matches. In the PCR, 60 Vbeta and 13 Jbeta primers were used. Sequencing was performed with immunoSEQ multiplex PCR; in TCRdb, only in-frame clones are kept and a portion is missing. This sample carries under 150,000 clones, roughly three quarters of them seen once, and the ten largest clones take 4.9%. The sample consisted of PBMCs. The chain is built from TRBV6-6 and TRBJ2-1, with 12 bases fitting TRBD2. This TCR derives from a woman aged 50 to 65 in good health and CMV-seronegative. The CDR3 protein is CASRVTSGGYNEQFF. The CDR3 nucleotides read TGTGCCAGCAGGGTGACTAGCGGGGGATACAATGAGCAGTTCTTC.